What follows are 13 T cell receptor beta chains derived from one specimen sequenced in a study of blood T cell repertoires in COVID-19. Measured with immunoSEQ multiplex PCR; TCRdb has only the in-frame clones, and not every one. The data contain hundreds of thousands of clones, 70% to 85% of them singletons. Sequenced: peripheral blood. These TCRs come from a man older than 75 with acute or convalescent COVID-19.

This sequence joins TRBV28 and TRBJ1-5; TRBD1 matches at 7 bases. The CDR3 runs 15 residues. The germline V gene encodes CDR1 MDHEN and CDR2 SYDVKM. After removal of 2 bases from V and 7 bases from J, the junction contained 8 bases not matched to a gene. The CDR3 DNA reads TGTGCCAGCAGTTTAGCGGGACAGAATGTACAGCCCCAGCATTTT. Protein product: CASSLAGQNVQPQHF.

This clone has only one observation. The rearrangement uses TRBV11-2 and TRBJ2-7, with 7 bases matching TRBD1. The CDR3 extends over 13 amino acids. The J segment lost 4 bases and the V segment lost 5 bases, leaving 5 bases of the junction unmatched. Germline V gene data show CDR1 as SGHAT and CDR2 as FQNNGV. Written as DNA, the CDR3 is TGTGCCAGCAGCCGGGGACAGCTTTACGAGCAGTACTTC. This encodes CASSRGQLYEQYF.

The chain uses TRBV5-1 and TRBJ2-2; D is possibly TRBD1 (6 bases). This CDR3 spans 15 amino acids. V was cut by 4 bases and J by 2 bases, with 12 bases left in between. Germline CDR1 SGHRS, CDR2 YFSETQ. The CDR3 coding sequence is TGCGCCAGCAGCCCGGGACACAGAAACACCGGGGAGCTGTTTTTT. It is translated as CASSPGHRNTGELFF.

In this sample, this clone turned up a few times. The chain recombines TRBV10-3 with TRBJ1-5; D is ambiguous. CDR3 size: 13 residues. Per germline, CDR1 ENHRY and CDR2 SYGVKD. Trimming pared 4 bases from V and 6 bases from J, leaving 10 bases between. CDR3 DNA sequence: TGTGCCATCAGTGCAGGTTTGGGTCAGCCCCAGCATTTT. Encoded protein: CAISAGLGQPQHF.

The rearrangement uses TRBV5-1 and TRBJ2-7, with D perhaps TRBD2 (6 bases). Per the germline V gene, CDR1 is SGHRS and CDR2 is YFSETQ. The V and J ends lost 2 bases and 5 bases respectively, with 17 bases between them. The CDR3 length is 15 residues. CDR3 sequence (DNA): TGCGCCAGCAGCTTTACCGGGACTCGGACCAACGAGCAGTACTTC. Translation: CASSFTGTRTNEQYF.

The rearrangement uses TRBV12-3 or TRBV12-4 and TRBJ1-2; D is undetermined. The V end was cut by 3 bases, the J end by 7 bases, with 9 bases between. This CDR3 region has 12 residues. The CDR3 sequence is CASSLRAGGYTF. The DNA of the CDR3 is TGTGCCAGCAGTTTGAGGGCTGGTGGCTACACCTTC.

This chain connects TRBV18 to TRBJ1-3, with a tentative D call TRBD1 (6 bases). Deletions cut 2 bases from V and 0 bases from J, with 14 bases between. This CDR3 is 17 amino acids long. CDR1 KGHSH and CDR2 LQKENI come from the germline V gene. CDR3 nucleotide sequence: TGTGCCAGCTCACCATCGGCGGGGGCTAGCTCTGGAAACACCATATATTTT. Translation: CASSPSAGASSGNTIYF.

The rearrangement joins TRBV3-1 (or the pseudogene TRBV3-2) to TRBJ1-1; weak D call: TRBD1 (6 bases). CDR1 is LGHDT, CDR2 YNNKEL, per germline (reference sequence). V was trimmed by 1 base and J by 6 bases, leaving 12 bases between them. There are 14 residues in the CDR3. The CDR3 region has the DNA TGTGCCAGCAGCCAAGCCATTTCAGGGGCTGAAGCTTTCTTT. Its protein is CASSQAISGAEAFF.

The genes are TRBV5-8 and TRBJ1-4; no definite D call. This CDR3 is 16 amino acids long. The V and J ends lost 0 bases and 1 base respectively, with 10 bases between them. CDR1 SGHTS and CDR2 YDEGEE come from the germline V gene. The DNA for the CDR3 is TGTGCCAGCAGCTTGGTCCTGGGCAGAACTAATGAAAAACTGTTTTTT. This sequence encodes CASSLVLGRTNEKLFF.

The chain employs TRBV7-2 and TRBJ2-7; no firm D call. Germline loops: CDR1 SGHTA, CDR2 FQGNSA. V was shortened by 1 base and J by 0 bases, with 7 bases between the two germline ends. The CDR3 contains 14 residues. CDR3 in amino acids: CASSLGRSSYEQYF. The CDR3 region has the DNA TGTGCCAGCAGCTTAGGCAGAAGCTCCTACGAGCAGTACTTC.

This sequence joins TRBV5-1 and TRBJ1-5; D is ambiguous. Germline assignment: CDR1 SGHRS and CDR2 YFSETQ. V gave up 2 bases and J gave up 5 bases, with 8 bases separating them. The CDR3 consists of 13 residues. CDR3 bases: TGCGCCAGCAGCTTAGAGGGTTATCAGCCCCAGCATTTT. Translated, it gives CASSLEGYQPQHF.

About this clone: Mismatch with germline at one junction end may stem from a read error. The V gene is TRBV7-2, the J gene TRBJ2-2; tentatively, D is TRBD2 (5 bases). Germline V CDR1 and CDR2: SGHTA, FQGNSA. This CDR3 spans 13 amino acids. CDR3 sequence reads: CASSLSLVGKLFF. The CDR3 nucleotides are TGTGCCAGCAGCTTAAGCCTAGTCGGGAAGCTGTTTTTT.

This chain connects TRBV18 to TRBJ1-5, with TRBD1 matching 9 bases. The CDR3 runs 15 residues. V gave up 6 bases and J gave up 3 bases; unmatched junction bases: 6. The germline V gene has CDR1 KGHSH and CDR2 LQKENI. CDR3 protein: CASSPGTGNNQPQHF. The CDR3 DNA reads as TGTGCCAGCTCCCCCGGGACAGGGAACAATCAGCCCCAGCATTTT.